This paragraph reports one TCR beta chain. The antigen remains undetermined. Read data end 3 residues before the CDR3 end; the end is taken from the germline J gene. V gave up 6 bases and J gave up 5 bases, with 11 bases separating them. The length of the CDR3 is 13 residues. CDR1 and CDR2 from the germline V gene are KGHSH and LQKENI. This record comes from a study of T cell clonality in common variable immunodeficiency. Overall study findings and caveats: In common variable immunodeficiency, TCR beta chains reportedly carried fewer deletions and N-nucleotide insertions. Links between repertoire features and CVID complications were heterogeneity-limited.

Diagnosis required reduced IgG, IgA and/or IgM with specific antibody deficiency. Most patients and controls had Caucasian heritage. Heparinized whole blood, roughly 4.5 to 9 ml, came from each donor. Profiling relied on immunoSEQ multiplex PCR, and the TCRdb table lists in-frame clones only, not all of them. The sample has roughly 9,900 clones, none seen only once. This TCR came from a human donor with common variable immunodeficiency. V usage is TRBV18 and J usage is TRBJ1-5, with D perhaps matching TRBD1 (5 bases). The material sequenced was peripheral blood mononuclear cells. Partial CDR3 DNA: TGTGCCAGCTCGCCTCAGGGAGATCAGCCC. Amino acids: CASSPQGDQP. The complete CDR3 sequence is CASSPQGDQPQHF.